This entry lists 6 T cell receptor beta chains sequenced from one sample in a study of shared T cell receptors in the human thymus. Sequencing was performed with immunoSEQ multiplex PCR; in TCRdb, only in-frame clones are kept and a portion is missing. This table holds roughly 410,000 clones, just under 95% found once. Input material: thymocytes. All receptors derive from a human donor.

The V call is TRBV6-1, the J call TRBJ1-5, with D possibly TRBD1 on 5 matching bases. Trimming removed 4 bases at V and 1 base at J, with 14 bases between. Looked up from germline, CDR1 is MNHNS and CDR2 is SASEGT. The CDR3 is 16 amino acids. This chain's CDR3 is CASSAPNGGSNQPQHF. The CDR3 DNA sequence: TGTGCCAGCAGTGCTCCAAACGGGGGGAGCAATCAGCCCCAGCATTTT.

The chain combines TRBV7-9 with TRBJ2-7, with 11 bases lining up with TRBD2. This CDR3 has 18 residues. The germline V gene encodes CDR1 SEHNR and CDR2 FQNEAQ (reference sequence). The J segment lost 0 bases and the V segment lost 1 base, leaving 8 bases of the junction unmatched. Written as DNA, the CDR3 is TGTGCCAGCAGCTTAGGAGCCCCTAGCGGGAGGCGCTCCTACGAGCAGTACTTC. It specifies CASSLGAPSGRRSYEQYF.

This rearrangement joins TRBV6-1 to TRBJ2-5; tentatively, D is TRBD1 (6 bases). V was clipped by 0 bases and J by 1 base, with 15 bases between them. CDR1 is MNHNS, CDR2 SASEGT, per germline. The CDR3 extends over 17 amino acids. The CDR3: CASSEAPQGYRQETQYF. DNA of the CDR3: TGTGCCAGCAGTGAAGCCCCGCAGGGGTACCGCCAAGAGACCCAGTACTTC.

The chain carries TRBV9 and TRBJ2-1; TRBD2 might be the D (6 bases). This CDR3 has 15 amino acids. V was pared by 3 bases and J by 10 bases, with 20 bases between. CDR1 and CDR2 (germline): SGDLS, YYNGEE. CDR3 amino acids: CASSDRLAKIHEQFF. The CDR3 DNA follows: TGTGCCAGCAGCGACCGGCTAGCGAAGATACACGAGCAGTTCTTC.

The rearrangement uses TRBV19 and TRBJ2-1; 8 nucleotides match TRBD2. CDR1 is LNHDA and CDR2 is SQIVND in the germline V gene (reference sequence). The trim removed 4 bases at V and 4 bases at J, leaving 6 bases unmatched. CDR3 size: 15 residues. The CDR3 loop reads CASSRAGVLYNEQFF. The CDR3 nucleotides read TGTGCCAGTAGTAGAGCGGGAGTTTTGTACAATGAGCAGTTCTTC.

J is TRBJ2-7 and V is TRBV11-2; 14 positions agree with TRBD2. The V and J ends lost 10 bases and 4 bases, in that order; junction bases with no gene match: 9. The CDR3 loop spans 15 amino acids. The germline V gene has CDR1 SGHAT and CDR2 FQNNGV. CDR3 nucleotides: TGTGCCACCCTGCGACTAGCGGGAGGGATATACGAGCAGTACTTC. This encodes CATLRLAGGIYEQYF.